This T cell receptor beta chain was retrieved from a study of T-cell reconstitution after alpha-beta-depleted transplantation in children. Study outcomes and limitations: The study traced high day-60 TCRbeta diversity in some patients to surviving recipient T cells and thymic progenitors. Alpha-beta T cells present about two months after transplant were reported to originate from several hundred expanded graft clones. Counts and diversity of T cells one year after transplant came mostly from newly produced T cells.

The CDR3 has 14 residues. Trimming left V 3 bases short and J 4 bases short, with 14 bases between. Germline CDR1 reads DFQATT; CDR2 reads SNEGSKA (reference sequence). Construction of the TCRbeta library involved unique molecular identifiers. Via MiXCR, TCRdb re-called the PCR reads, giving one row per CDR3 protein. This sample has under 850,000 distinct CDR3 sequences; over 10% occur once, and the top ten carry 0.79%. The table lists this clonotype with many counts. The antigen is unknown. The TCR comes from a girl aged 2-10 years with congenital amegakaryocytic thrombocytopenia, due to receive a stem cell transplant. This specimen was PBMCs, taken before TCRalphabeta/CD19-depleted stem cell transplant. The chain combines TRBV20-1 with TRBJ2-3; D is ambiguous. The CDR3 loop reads CSASMSYPSDTQYF. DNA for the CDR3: TGCAGTGCTAGTATGAGTTACCCCTCAGATACGCAGTATTTT.